This passage covers 11 T cell receptor beta chains from one sample sequenced in a study of blood T cells in healthy people across ages. A second PCR of 7 to 11 cycles used a sample-barcoded 5' primer and a J-beta primer mix. Via MiXCR, TCRdb re-called the 5' RACE reads, giving one row per CDR3 protein. The table lists some 700,000 distinct CDR3 sequences, approximately 21% of them singletons. The sample consisted of blood. The receptors here all came from a man aged 70-80 years in good health.

This clonotype was observed a handful of times. V and J are TRBV20-1 and TRBJ2-5; TRBD2 matches 8 bases. Near its end, the DNA agrees better with TRBJ2-1, so the J call may be wrong. Germline CDR1 DFQATT, CDR2 SNEGSKA (reference sequence). This CDR3 has 13 residues. For the CDR3, the DNA is TGCAGTGCCCATAGCGGGGCCCACCCTGAGCAGTTCTTC. Amino acids: CSAHSGAHPEQFF.

This clonotype appeared a few times. The chain carries TRBV20-1 and TRBJ1-2; TRBD1 might be the D (5 bases). V lost 5 bases and J 8 bases, leaving 24 bases between the germline ends. The V gene's germline CDR1 is DFQATT and CDR2 SNEGSKA (reference sequence). This CDR3 region has 15 residues. The CDR3 is CSAHLTGRDGRGYTF. The DNA of the CDR3 is TGCAGTGCTCATCTTACGGGACGGGACGGAAGGGGCTACACCTTC.

The chain has TRBV27 and TRBJ2-7; 8 bases line up with TRBD1. Germline assignment: CDR1 MNHEY and CDR2 SMNVEV (reference sequence). V lost 5 bases to trimming and J lost 9 bases; unmatched junction nucleotides: 12. CDR3 length: 14 amino acids. The CDR3 protein is CASSTGTGPNGQYF. CDR3 sequence (DNA): TGTGCCAGCAGTACCGGGACAGGACCAAATGGGCAGTACTTC.

This clonotype has a handful of counts. V gene TRBV10-3 combines with J gene TRBJ2-5; D not resolved. Trimming took off 8 bases at V and 2 bases at J, with 12 bases between the two ends. Germline V gene data show CDR1 as ENHRY and CDR2 as SYGVKD. This CDR3 is built from 13 residues. CDR3 nucleotide sequence: TGTGCCATCCAACCAGGATTTCAAGAGACCCAGTACTTC. It yields the protein CAIQPGFQETQYF.

The gene calls are TRBV27 and TRBJ2-7; 9 positions match TRBD1. Germline CDR1 is MNHEY and CDR2 is SMNVEV (reference sequence). The V and J ends lost 5 bases and 1 base, in that order; junction bases with no gene match: 12. The CDR3 extends over 17 amino acids. CDR3 sequence: CASSLPPGQGRSYEQYF. The CDR3 DNA reads TGTGCCAGCAGTCTCCCGCCGGGACAGGGCAGATCCTACGAGCAGTACTTC.

This clonotype was seen many times. At one of its ends the junction is not consistent with the germline gene, which may arise from a read error. The chain employs TRBV20-1 and TRBJ2-3; no reliable D call. The CDR3 covers 13 residues. The V gene's germline CDR1 is DFQATT and CDR2 SNEGSKA (reference sequence). CDR3 nucleotides: TGCAGTGCTCGAGACCCGGGTGATTATACGCAGTATTTT. This sequence encodes CSARDPGDYTQYF.

This clonotype came up once. The chain combines TRBV6-5 with TRBJ2-7, with D maybe TRBD2 (6 bases). This CDR3 region has 13 residues. CDR1 is MNHEY and CDR2 is SVGAGI in the germline V gene. The CDR3 DNA follows: TGTGCCAGCAGTTACGGAGGTTCTGGGACTCTTCTTGTC. As protein: CASSYGGSGTLLV.

This sequence joins TRBV5-1 and TRBJ2-7; 8 bases are a match to TRBD1. Germline V lookup: CDR1 SGHRS, CDR2 YFSETQ. The CDR3 is made up of 16 amino acids. The J segment lost 3 bases and the V segment lost 0 bases, leaving 8 bases of the junction unmatched. Here the CDR3 reads CASSLAWDRLNYEQYF. The CDR3 bases are TGCGCCAGCAGCTTGGCGTGGGACAGGCTCAACTACGAGCAGTACTTC. The full variable domain, its missing parts supplied by reference TRBV5-1 and TRBJ2-7, is KAGVTQTPRYLIKTRGQQVTLSCSPISGHRSVSWYQQTPGQGLQFLFEYFSETQRNKGNFPGRFSGRQFSNSRSEMNVSTLELGDSALYLCASSLAWDRLNYEQYFGPGTRLTVT.

This chain links TRBV20-1 with TRBJ2-3, with 14 bases that match TRBD2. J was trimmed by 6 bases and V by 6 bases; bases with no gene match: 14. Germline V lookup: CDR1 DFQATT, CDR2 SNEGSKA (reference sequence). The CDR3 runs 17 residues. CDR3 sequence reads: CSAQGLAGATESDTQYF. CDR3 nucleotide sequence: TGCAGTGCCCAGGGACTAGCGGGGGCCACAGAATCCGATACGCAGTATTTT.

This clonotype was counted ten times or more. The gene calls are TRBV12-3 or TRBV12-4 and TRBJ2-7; the D gene is possibly TRBD1 (5 bases). The ends were cut back, 1 base at V and 2 bases at J, with 12 bases in the middle. The CDR3 is 15 amino acids. The CDR3 nucleotides are TGTGCCAGCAGTTTAGATACAGGTGAGGCCTACGAGCAGTACTTC. Its protein product is CASSLDTGEAYEQYF.

This clonotype was seen more than once but under ten times. This rearrangement joins TRBV10-3 to TRBJ2-1; D is unclear. This CDR3 spans 14 amino acids. In germline, CDR1 is ENHRY, CDR2 SYGVKD. The ends were cut back, 2 bases at V and 8 bases at J, with 13 bases in the middle. Written as DNA, the CDR3 is TGTGCCATCAGTGAGGGTGGCAGCTTGGATGAGCAGTTCTTC. Protein: CAISEGGSLDEQFF.